Following are 16 T cell receptor beta chains from one sample sequenced in a study of CD8 T cells in Susac syndrome. RNA, at about 0.5 to 1 ug, was reverse transcribed with random hexamers. From the immunoSEQ multiplex PCR reads, TCRdb called clonotypes with MiXCR, one entry per CDR3 protein. The repertoire has 100,000 to 150,000 distinct CDR3 sequences, more than 90% of them found once; the top ten carry approximately 0.22%. The sequenced sample was CD8+ T cells from PBMCs. The receptors stem from a human donor with Susac syndrome.

The CDR3 region has the DNA TGTGCCACCAGTGATTCGGGGGCCACCGGGGAGCTGTTTTTT. This encodes CATSDSGATGELFF. The rearrangement joins TRBV24-1 to TRBJ2-2; D is perhaps TRBD1 or TRBD2 (6 bases each). Germline CDR1 is KGHDR and CDR2 is SFDVKD. The CDR3 contains 14 residues. V gave up 2 bases and J gave up 4 bases, with 7 bases separating them.

The chain joins TRBV5-1 to TRBJ2-1, with 11 bases fitting TRBD2. This CDR3 has 17 residues. With 3 bases clipped from V and 8 bases from J, the junction kept 13 bases outside the gene matches. Per germline, CDR1 SGHRS and CDR2 YFSETQ. CDR3 sequence: CASSSLIAGGPFDEQFF. CDR3 nucleotides: TGCGCCAGCAGCTCCCTCATAGCGGGGGGGCCGTTTGATGAGCAGTTCTTC.

The chain combines TRBV4-1 with TRBJ1-2; D is possibly TRBD1 (6 bases). Germline lookup yields CDR1 MGHRA and CDR2 YSYEKL. Trimming shortened V by 4 bases and J by 2 bases, and 14 bases separated the two germline ends. The CDR3 is 15 residues long. This chain's CDR3 is CASSPSERGNYGYTF. The CDR3 region has the DNA TGCGCCAGCAGCCCCTCCGAGAGGGGGAACTATGGCTACACCTTC.

J is TRBJ2-7 and V is TRBV18, with D possibly TRBD1 on 5 matching bases. Per germline, CDR1 KGHSH and CDR2 LQKENI. V lost 3 bases and J 2 bases, leaving 11 bases between the germline ends. The CDR3 runs to 14 residues. This CDR3 is CASSPGHPAYEQYF. The CDR3 coding sequence is TGTGCCAGCTCACCCGGACACCCGGCCTACGAGCAGTACTTC.

Comment on this clonotype: A read error may account for a junction end that differs from germline. The chain has TRBV9 and TRBJ1-2; possible D gene TRBD1, 5 bases. The CDR3 is 13 amino acids. Germline V CDR1 and CDR2: SGDLS, YYNGEE. CDR3 region: CASSVGGLDGYTF. The CDR3 nucleotides read TGTGCCAGCAGCGTAGGGGGCTTGGATGGCTACACTTTC.

The genes are TRBV5-1 and TRBJ2-7; maybe TRBD2 (5 bases). Germline-derived CDR1 and CDR2 are SGHRS and YFSETQ. The V end lost 0 bases, the J end lost 6 bases, and 7 bases lay between the germline ends. The CDR3 sequence is 12 residues long. The CDR3 nucleotides are TGCGCCAGCAGCTTGGGCGGGCTCGAGCAGTACTTC. Residues: CASSLGGLEQYF.

The rearrangement uses TRBV30 and TRBJ2-7, with D perhaps matching TRBD2 (5 bases). The germline V gene encodes CDR1 GTSNPN and CDR2 SVGIG (reference sequence). CDR3 length equals 12 residues. V gave up 5 bases and J gave up 5 bases, with 13 bases separating them. The CDR3 DNA sequence: TGTGCCTGGTGTGACGTCGGGGACGAGCAGTACTTC. It encodes CAWCDVGDEQYF.

The chain has TRBV6-2 or TRBV6-3 and TRBJ2-1; TRBD2 matches 7 bases. With 6 bases clipped from V and 5 bases from J, the junction kept 19 bases outside the gene matches. Germline-derived CDR1 and CDR2 are MNHEY and SVGEGT. The CDR3 length is 18 residues. CDR3 protein: CASSPTPHLAETNNEQFF. In DNA form, the CDR3 reads TGTGCCAGCAGCCCAACGCCACACCTAGCGGAGACTAACAATGAGCAGTTCTTC.

The V gene is TRBV13, the J gene TRBJ1-2; possible D gene TRBD1, 6 bases. Germline V gives CDR1 PRHDT, CDR2 FYEKMQ (reference sequence). V shed 4 bases and J shed 2 bases, with 11 bases lying between them. This CDR3 comprises 14 residues. CDR3 sequence reads: CASSWERGNYGYTF. The CDR3 DNA sequence: TGTGCCAGCAGCTGGGAAAGGGGGAACTATGGCTACACCTTC.

The chain combines TRBV2 with TRBJ1-1, with D uncertain. The CDR3 extends over 14 amino acids. V lost 6 bases, J lost 4 bases, and 15 bases lay in between. From germline, CDR1 is SNHLY and CDR2 FYNNEI. In DNA, the CDR3 is TGTGCCAGCAGCCCCAAGGTCTGGGGCACTGAAGCTTTCTTT. Translating gives CASSPKVWGTEAFF.

This sequence joins TRBV10-2 and TRBJ2-1; TRBD2 matches at 7 bases. This CDR3 has 14 residues. After removal of 7 bases from V and 6 bases from J, the junction contained 9 bases not matched to a gene. Germline V gives CDR1 WSHSY, CDR2 SAAADI. The CDR3 is CASTLAAPLNEQFF. Here the CDR3 DNA reads TGCGCCAGCACCCTAGCGGCGCCACTCAATGAGCAGTTCTTC.

The rearrangement links TRBV20-1 to TRBJ1-2; the D is unclear. This CDR3 is built from 13 residues. The V and J ends lost 5 bases and 5 bases respectively, with 15 bases between them. CDR1 and CDR2 (germline): DFQATT, SNEGSKA (reference sequence). In DNA, the CDR3 is TGCAGTGCTGTCCCGGGGAGCCCTTATGGCTACACCTTC. It codes for CSAVPGSPYGYTF.

The gene calls are TRBV19 and TRBJ2-7; 7 nucleotides align to TRBD2. CDR3 length equals 14 residues. Per germline, CDR1 LNHDA and CDR2 SQIVND (reference sequence). The J segment lost 3 bases and the V segment lost 7 bases, leaving 9 bases of the junction unmatched. Here the CDR3 DNA reads TGTGCCAGTAATGCGGGGGATTTGTTCTACGAGCAGTACTTC. It specifies CASNAGDLFYEQYF.

For the CDR3, the DNA is TGCAGTGCTAGTGATGGCGGGTCCTCCTACAATGAGCAGTTCTTC. It codes for CSASDGGSSYNEQFF. J is TRBJ2-1 and V is TRBV20-1; D perhaps matches TRBD2 (5 bases). Germline-derived CDR1 and CDR2 are DFQATT and SNEGSKA (reference sequence). V lost 3 bases, J lost 0 bases, and 12 bases lay in between. CDR3 length: 15 residues.

V is TRBV7-9 and J is TRBJ2-1; D is unresolved. Trimming removed 6 bases from V and 7 bases from J, with 10 bases in between. This CDR3 region has 12 residues. CDR1 SEHNR and CDR2 FQNEAQ come from the germline V gene (reference sequence). For the CDR3, the DNA is TGTGCCAGCAGGGAAAACACGAATGAGCAGTTCTTC. Residues: CASRENTNEQFF.

The CDR3 sequence: CASSQDPRGDTQYF. CDR3 sequence (DNA): TGCGCCAGCAGCCAAGATCCCAGGGGAGATACGCAGTATTTT. The gene calls are TRBV4-3 and TRBJ2-3; a weak D match, TRBD1 (6 bases). With 0 bases removed from V and 5 bases from J, the gap between germline ends came to 9 bases. Germline lookup yields CDR1 LGHNA and CDR2 YSLEER. The CDR3 covers 14 residues.